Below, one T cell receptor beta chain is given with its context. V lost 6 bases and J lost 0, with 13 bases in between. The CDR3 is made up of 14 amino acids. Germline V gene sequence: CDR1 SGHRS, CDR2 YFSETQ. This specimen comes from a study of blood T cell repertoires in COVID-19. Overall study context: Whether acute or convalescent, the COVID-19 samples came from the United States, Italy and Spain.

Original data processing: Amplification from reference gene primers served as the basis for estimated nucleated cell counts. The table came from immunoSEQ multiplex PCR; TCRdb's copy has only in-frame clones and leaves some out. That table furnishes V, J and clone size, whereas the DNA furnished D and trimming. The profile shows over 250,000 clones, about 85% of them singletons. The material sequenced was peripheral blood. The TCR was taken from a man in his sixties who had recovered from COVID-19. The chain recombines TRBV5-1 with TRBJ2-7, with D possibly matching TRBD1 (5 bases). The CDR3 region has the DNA TGCGCCAGCACCACAACCAGGGACTCCTACGAGCAGTACTTC. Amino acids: CASTTTRDSYEQYF.